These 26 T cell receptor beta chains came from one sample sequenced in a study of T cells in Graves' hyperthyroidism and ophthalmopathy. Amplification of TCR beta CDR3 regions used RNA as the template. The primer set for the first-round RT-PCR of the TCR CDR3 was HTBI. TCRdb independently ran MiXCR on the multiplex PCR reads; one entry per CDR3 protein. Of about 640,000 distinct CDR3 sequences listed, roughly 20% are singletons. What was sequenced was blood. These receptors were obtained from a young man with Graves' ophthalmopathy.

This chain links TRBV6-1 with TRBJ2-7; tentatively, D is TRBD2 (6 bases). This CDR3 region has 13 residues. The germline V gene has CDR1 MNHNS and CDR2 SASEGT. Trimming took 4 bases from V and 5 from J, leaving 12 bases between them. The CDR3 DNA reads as TGTGCCAGCAGTGTGGGACTGTACCACGAGCAGTACTTC. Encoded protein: CASSVGLYHEQYF.

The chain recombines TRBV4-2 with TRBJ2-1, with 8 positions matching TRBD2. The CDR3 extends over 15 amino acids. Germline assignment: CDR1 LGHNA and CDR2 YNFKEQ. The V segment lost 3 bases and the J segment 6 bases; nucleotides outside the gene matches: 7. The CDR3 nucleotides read TGTGCCAGCAGCCAGGGACTAGAGCGGTTCAATGAGCAGTTCTTC. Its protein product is CASSQGLERFNEQFF.

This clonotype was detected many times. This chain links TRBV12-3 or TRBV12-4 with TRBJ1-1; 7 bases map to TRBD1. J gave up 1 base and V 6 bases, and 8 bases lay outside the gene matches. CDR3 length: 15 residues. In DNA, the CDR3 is TGTGCCAGCAGCCTAGACAGGGTTTCGAACACTGAAGCTTTCTTT. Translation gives CASSLDRVSNTEAFF.

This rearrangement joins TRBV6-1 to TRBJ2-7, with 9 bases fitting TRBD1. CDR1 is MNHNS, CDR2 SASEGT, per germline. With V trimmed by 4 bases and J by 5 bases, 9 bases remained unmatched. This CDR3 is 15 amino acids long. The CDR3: CASSVLQGAKNEQYF. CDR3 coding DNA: TGTGCCAGCAGTGTATTACAGGGGGCAAAGAACGAGCAGTACTTC.

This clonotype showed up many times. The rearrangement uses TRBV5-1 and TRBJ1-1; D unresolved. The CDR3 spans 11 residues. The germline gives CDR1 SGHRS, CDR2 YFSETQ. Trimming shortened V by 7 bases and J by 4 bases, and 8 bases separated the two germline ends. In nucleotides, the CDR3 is TGCGCCAGCCAAGCCGGCACTGAAGCTTTCTTT. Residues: CASQAGTEAFF.

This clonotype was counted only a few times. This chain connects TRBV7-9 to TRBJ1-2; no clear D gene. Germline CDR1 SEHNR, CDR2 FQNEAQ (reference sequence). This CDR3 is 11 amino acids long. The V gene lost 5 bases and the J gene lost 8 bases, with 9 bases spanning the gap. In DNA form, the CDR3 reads TGTGCCAGCAGCCCAGAGTTGGGCTACACCTTC. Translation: CASSPELGYTF.

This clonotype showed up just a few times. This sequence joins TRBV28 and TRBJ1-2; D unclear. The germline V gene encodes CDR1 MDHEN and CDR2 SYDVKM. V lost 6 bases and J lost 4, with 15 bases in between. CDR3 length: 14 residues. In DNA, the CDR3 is TGTGCCAGCAGGGTTAATGAGGGTCCCTATGGCTACACCTTC. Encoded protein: CASRVNEGPYGYTF.

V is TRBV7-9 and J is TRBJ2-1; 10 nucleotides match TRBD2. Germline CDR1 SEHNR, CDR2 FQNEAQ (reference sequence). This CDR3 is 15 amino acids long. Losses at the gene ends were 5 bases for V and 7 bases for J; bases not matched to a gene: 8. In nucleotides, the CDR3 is TGTGCCAGCAGCCCTACTAGCGGGAAGAAAAATGAGCAGTTCTTC. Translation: CASSPTSGKKNEQFF.

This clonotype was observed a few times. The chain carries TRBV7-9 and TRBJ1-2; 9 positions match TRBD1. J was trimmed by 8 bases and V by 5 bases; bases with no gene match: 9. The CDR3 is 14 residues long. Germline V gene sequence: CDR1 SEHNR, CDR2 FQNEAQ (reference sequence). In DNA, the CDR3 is TGTGCCAGCAGCCTGGAGGACAGGGGCGGCGGCTACACCTTC. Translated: CASSLEDRGGGYTF. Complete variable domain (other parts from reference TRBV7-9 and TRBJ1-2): DTGVSQNPRHKITKRGQNVTFRCDPISEHNRLYWYRQTLGQGPEFLTYFQNEAQLEKSRLLSDRFSAERPKGSFSTLEIQRTEQGDSAMYLCASSLEDRGGGYTFGSGTRLTVV.

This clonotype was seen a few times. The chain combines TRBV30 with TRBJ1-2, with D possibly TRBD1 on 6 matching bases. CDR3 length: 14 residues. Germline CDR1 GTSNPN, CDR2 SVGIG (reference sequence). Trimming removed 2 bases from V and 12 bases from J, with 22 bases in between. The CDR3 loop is CAWSPAGTLRGNTF. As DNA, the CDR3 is TGTGCCTGGAGTCCCGCCGGGACGCTAAGGGGGAACACCTTC.

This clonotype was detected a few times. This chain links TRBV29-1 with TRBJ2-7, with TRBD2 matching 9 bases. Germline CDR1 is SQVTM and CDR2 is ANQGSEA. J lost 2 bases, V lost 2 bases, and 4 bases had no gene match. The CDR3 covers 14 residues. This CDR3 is CSVERLAGTYEQYF. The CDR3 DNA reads TGCAGCGTTGAACGGCTAGCGGGAACCTACGAGCAGTACTTC.

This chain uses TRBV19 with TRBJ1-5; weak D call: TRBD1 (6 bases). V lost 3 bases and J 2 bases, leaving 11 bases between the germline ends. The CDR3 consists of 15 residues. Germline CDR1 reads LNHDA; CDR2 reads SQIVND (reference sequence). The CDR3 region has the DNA TGTGCCAGTAGTATCCGGGACATCGGCAATCAGCCCCAGCATTTT. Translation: CASSIRDIGNQPQHF.

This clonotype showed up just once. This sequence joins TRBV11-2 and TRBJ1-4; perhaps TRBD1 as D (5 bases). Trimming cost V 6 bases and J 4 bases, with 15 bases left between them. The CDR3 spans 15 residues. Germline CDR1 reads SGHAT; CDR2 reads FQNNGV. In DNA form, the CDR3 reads TGTGCCAGCAGTTCCGGGGGGGGTGGTAATGAAAAACTGTTTTTT. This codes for CASSSGGGGNEKLFF.

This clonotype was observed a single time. The CDR3 coding sequence is TGTGCCAGCAGTGCGCACTGGGTAGAAGAGGGTGCCAAAAACATTCAGTACTTC. It yields the protein CASSAHWVEEGAKNIQYF. The chain links TRBV6-2 or TRBV6-3 to TRBJ2-4; D may be TRBD2 (5 bases). V shed 5 bases and J shed 1 base, with 21 bases lying between them. Germline CDR1 reads MNHEY; CDR2 reads SVGEGT. The length of the CDR3 is 18 residues.

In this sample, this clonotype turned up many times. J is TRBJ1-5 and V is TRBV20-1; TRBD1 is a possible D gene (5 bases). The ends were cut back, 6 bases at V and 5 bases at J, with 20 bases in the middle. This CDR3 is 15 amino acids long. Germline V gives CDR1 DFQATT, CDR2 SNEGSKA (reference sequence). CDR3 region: CSAGEQGRGYQPQHF. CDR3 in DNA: TGCAGTGCGGGGGAACAAGGGCGGGGGTATCAGCCCCAGCATTTT.

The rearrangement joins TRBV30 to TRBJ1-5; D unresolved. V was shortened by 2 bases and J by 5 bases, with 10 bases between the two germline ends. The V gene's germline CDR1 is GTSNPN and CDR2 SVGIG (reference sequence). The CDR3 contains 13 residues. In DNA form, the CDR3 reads TGTGCCTGGAGTCAAAATCGGTATCAGCCCCAGCATTTT. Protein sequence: CAWSQNRYQPQHF.

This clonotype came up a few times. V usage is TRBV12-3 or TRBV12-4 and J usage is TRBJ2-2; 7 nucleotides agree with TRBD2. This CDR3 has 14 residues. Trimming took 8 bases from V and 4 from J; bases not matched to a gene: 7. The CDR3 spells CASEIGGSTGELFF. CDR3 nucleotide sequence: TGTGCCAGCGAAATTGGCGGGAGCACCGGGGAGCTGTTTTTT.

CDR3 protein: CSATISGSSSYEQYF. As DNA, the CDR3 is TGCAGTGCTACCATCTCAGGGTCCAGCTCCTACGAGCAGTACTTC. V usage is TRBV20-1 and J usage is TRBJ2-7; TRBD1 is a possible D gene (5 bases). The CDR3 length is 15 residues. V was cut by 4 bases and J by 0 bases, with 16 bases left in between. Per the germline V gene, CDR1 is DFQATT and CDR2 is SNEGSKA (reference sequence).

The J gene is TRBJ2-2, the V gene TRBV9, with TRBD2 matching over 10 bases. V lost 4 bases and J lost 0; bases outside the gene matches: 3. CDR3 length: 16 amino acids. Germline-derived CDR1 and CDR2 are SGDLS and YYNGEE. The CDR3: CASSSGLAANTGELFF. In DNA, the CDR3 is TGTGCCAGCAGCTCAGGACTAGCGGCGAACACCGGGGAGCTGTTTTTT. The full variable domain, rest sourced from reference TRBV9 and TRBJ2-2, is DSGVTQTPKHLITATGQRVTLRCSPRSGDLSVYWYQQSLDQGLQFLIQYYNGEERAKGNILERFSAQQFPDLHSELNLSSLELGDSALYFCASSSGLAANTGELFFGEGSRLTVL.

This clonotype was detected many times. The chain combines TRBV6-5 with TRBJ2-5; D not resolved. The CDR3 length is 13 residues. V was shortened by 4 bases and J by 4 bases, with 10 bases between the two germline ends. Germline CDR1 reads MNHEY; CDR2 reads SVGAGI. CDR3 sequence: CASSFNRGETQYF. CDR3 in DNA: TGTGCCAGCAGTTTCAATAGAGGAGAGACCCAGTACTTC.

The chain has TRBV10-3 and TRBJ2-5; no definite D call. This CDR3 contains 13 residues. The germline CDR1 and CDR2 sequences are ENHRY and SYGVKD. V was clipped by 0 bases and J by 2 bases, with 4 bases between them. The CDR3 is CAISESRQETQYF. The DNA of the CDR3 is TGTGCCATCAGTGAGTCGCGGCAAGAGACCCAGTACTTC.

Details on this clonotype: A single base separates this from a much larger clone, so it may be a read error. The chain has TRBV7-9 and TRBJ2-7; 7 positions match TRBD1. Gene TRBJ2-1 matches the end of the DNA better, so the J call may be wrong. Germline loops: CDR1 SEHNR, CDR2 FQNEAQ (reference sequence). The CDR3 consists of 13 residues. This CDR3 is CASSHGTAYEQFF. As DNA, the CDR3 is TGTGCCAGCAGCCACGGGACAGCCTACGAGCAGTTCTTC.

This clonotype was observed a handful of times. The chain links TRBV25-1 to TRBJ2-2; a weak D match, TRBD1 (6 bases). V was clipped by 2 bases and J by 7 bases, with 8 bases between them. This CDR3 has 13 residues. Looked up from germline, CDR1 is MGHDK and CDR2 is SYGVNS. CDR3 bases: TGTGCCAGCAGTGAAAAAGGGGGCGGGGAGCTGTTTTTT. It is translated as CASSEKGGGELFF.

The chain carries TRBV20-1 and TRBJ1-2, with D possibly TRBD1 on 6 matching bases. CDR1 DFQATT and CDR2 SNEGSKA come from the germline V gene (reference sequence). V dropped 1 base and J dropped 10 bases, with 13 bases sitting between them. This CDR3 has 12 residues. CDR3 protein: CSARVRGQYYTF. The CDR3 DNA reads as TGCAGTGCTAGAGTACGTGGACAGTACTACACCTTC.

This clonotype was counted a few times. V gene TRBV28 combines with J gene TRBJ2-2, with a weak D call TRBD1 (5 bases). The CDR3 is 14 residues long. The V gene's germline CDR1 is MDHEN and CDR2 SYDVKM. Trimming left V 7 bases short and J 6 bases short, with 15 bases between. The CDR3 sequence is CASILTGMAGELFF. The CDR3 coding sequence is TGTGCCAGCATACTAACAGGAATGGCCGGGGAGCTGTTTTTT.

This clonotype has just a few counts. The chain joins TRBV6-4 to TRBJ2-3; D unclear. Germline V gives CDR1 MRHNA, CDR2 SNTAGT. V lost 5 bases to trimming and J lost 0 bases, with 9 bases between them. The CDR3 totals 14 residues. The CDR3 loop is CASSTTDSTDTQYF. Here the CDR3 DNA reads TGTGCCAGCAGTACGACGGACAGCACAGATACGCAGTATTTT.